The subject of this entry is one T cell receptor beta chain. The antigen is not known. This specimen belongs to a study of siplizumab effects on memory and regulatory T cells. Study observations and caveats: Few alloreactive clones mapped to unstimulated subsets. No naive or memory phenotype could be assigned to roughly 75-95% of proliferating clones. For siplizumab cultures, the suppressive function of their proliferating Tregs was not confirmed.

TCRdb's table, derived via immunoSEQ multiplex PCR, lists solely in-frame clones and lacks some. The table records some 100,000 clones, about 90% of them present only once. The germline V gene encodes CDR1 SGHRS and CDR2 YFSETQ. This CDR3 comprises 15 residues. The specimen was Tregs sorted from blood. The TCR comes from a human donor in good health. This chain uses TRBV5-1 with TRBJ2-5, with 12 bases aligning to TRBD1. The J call is doubtful: the DNA matches TRBJ2-7 better. The CDR3 protein is CASSTAGTGGNEQYF. CDR3 coding DNA: TGCGCCAGCAGCACCGCCGGGACAGGGGGCAACGAGCAGTACTTC.